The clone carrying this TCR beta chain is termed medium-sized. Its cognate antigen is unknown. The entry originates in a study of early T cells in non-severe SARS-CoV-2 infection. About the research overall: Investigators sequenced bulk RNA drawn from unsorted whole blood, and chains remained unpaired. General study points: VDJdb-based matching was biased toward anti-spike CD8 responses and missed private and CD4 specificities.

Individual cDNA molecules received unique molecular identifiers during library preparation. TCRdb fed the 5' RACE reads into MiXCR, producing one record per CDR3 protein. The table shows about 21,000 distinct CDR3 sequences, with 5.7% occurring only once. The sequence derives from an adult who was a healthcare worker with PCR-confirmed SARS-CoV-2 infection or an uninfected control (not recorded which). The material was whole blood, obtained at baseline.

CDR3 region: CASSSGGQGSYGANVLTF. The CDR3 DNA reads TGTGCCAGCAGCTCGGGCGGACAGGGATCTTATGGGGCCAACGTCCTGACTTTC. V usage is TRBV7-8 and J usage is TRBJ2-6; 8 nucleotides align to TRBD1. V dropped 4 bases and J dropped 3; count of bases not matched to a gene: 11. CDR1 is SGHVS, CDR2 FQNEAQ, per germline. This CDR3 contains 18 residues.